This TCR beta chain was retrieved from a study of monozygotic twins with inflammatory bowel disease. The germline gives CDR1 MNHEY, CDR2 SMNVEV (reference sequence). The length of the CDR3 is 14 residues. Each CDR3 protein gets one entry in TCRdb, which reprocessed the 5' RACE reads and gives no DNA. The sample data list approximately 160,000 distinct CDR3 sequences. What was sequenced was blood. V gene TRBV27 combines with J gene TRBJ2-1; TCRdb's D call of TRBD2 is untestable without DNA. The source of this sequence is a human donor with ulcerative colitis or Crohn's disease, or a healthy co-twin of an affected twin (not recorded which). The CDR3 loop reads CASSPAGLGREQFF.